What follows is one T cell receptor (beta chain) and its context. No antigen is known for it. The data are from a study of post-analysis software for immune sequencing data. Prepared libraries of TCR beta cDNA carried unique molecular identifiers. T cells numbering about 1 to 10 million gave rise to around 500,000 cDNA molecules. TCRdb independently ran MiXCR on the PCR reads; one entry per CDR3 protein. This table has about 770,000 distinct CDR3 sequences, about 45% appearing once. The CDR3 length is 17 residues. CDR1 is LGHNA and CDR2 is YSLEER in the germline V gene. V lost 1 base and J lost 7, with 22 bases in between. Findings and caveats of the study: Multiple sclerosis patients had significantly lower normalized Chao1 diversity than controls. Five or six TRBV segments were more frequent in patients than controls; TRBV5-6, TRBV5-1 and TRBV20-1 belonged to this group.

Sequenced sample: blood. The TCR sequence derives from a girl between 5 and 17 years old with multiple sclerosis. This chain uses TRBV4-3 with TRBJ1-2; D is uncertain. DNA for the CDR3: TGCGCCAGCAGCCAAGGGGCCAATTCAGACCTCATGGCTGGCTACACCTTC. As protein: CASSQGANSDLMAGYTF.